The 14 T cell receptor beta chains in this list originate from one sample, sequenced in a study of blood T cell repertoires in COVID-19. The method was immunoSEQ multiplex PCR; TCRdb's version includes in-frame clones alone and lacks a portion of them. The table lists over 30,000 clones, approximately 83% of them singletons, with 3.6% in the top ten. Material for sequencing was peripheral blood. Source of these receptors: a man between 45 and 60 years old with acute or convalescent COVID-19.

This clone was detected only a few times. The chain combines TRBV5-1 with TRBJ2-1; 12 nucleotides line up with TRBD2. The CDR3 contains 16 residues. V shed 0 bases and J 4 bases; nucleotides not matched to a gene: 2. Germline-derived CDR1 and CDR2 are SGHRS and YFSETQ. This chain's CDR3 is CASSLATSGRYNEQFF. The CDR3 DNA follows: TGCGCCAGCAGCTTGGCCACTAGCGGGAGGTACAATGAGCAGTTCTTC.

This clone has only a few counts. CDR3 DNA: TGTGCCAGCAGCTCATTAAGAGGCCACGGGGAGCTGTTTTTT. Its protein product is CASSSLRGHGELFF. V and J are TRBV7-8 and TRBJ2-2, with unresolved D. CDR1 is SGHVS, CDR2 FQNEAQ, per germline. The CDR3 is 14 residues long. V was pared by 4 bases and J by 7 bases, with 13 bases between.

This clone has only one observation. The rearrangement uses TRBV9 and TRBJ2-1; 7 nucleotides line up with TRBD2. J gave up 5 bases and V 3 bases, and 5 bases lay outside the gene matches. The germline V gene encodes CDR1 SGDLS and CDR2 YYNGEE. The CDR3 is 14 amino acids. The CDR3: CASSGGGTHNEQFF. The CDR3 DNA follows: TGTGCCAGCAGCGGGGGGGGAACCCACAATGAGCAGTTCTTC.

CDR3 sequence reads: CSVTTGDASPLHF. The CDR3, as DNA: TGCAGCGTAACGACAGGGGATGCTTCACCCCTCCACTTT. The chain joins TRBV29-1 to TRBJ1-6, with TRBD1 matching over 8 bases. CDR3 size: 13 residues. Germline CDR1 is SQVTM and CDR2 is ANQGSEA. J lost 9 bases, V lost 6 bases, and 7 bases had no gene match. Together with reference TRBV29-1 and TRBJ1-6, the CDR3 gives the full variable domain: SAVISQKPSRDICQRGTSLTIQCQVDSQVTMMFWYRQQPGQSLTLIATANQGSEATYESGFVIDKFPISRPNLTFSTLTVSNMSPEDSSIYLCSVTTGDASPLHFGNGTRLTVT.

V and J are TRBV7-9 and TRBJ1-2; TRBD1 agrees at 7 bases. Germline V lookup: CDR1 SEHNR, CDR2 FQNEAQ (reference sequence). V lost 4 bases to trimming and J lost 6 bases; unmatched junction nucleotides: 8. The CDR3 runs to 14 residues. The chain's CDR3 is CASSSSQGVNGYTF. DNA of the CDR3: TGTGCCAGCAGCTCTAGTCAGGGGGTCAATGGCTACACCTTC.

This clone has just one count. The CDR3 here is CASSPVATDTQYF. In nucleotides, the CDR3 is TGTGCCAGCAGCCCCGTAGCCACAGATACGCAGTATTTT. This rearrangement joins TRBV12-3 or TRBV12-4 to TRBJ2-3; D call uncertain. This CDR3 is 13 amino acids long. Between the trimmed V and J ends, which lost 6 bases and 2 bases, there was a span of 9 bases.

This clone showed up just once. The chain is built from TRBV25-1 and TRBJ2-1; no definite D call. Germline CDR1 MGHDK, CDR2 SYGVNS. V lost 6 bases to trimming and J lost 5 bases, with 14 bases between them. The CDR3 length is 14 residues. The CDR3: CASRSDTDHNEQFF. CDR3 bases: TGTGCCAGCAGAAGTGACACGGATCACAATGAGCAGTTCTTC.

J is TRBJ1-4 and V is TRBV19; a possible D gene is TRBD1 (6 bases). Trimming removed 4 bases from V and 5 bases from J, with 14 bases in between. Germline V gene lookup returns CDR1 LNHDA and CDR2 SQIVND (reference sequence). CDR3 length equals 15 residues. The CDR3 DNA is TGTGCCAGTAGTACACAGGGTCGGAAGAATGAAAAACTGTTTTTT. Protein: CASSTQGRKNEKLFF.

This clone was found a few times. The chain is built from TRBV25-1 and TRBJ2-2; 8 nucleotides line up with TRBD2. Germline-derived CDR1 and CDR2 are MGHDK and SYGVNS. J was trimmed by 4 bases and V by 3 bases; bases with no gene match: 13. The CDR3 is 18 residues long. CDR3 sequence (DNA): TGTGCCAGCAGTGAGTCCGGACTAGCCGGGGCGCCCACCGGGGAGCTGTTTTTT. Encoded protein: CASSESGLAGAPTGELFF.

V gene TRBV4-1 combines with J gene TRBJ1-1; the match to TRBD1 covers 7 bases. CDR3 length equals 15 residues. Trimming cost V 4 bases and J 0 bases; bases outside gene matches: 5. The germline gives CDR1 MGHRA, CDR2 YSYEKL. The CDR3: CASSRPGQMNTEAFF. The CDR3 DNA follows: TGCGCCAGCAGCCGCCCGGGACAGATGAACACTGAAGCTTTCTTT.

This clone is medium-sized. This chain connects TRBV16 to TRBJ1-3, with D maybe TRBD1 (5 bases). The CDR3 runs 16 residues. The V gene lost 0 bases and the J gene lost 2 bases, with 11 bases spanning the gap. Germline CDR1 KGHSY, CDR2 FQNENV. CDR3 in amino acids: CASSQSRRGAGNTIYF. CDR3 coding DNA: TGTGCCAGCAGCCAATCAAGGAGGGGTGCTGGAAACACCATATATTTT.

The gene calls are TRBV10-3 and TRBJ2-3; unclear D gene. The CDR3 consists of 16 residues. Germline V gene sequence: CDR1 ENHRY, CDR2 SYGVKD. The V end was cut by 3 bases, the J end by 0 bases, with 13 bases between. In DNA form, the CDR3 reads TGTGCCATCAGTGATCGTCAGGTCCCTAGCACAGATACGCAGTATTTT. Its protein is CAISDRQVPSTDTQYF.

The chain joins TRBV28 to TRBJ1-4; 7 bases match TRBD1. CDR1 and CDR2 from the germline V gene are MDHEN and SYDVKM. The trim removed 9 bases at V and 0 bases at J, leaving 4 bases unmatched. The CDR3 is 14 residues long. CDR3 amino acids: CASGQAATNEKLFF. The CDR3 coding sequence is TGTGCCAGTGGACAGGCAGCAACTAATGAAAAACTGTTTTTT.

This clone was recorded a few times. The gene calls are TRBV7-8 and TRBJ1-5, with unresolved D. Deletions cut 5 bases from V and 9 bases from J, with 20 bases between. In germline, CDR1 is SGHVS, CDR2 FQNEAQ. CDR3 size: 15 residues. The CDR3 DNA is TGTGCCAGCAGCATCTCCCGCATCCCCCAAGCGCCCCAGCATTTT. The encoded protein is CASSISRIPQAPQHF.